This T cell receptor (beta chain) was observed in a study of blood T cell repertoires in COVID-19. Per the germline V gene, CDR1 is SNHLY and CDR2 is FYNNEI. V was clipped by 6 bases and J by 1 base, with 10 bases between them. The CDR3 sequence is 14 residues long. Some clones are missing from TCRdb's copy, which holds only in-frame ones; the method was immunoSEQ multiplex PCR. The table records 200,000 to 250,000 clones, more than 80% of them present only once. The receptor comes from a woman in her twenties or thirties with COVID-19, enrolled during active disease. This chain uses TRBV2 with TRBJ1-5; weak D call: TRBD1 (6 bases). The source material was peripheral blood. CDR3: CASRRGGSNQPQHF. The CDR3 region has the DNA TGTGCCAGCAGGAGGGGGGGGAGCAATCAGCCCCAGCATTTT.